This T cell receptor beta chain emerged from a study of T cell responses to AZD1222 COVID-19 vaccine. The CDR3 contains 11 residues. The germline V gene encodes CDR1 MDHEN and CDR2 SYDVKM. V was trimmed by 8 bases and J by 3 bases, leaving 5 bases between them. Assay used: immunoSEQ multiplex PCR; TCRdb lists only in-frame clones, some missing. The sample includes roughly 120,000 clones, approximately 90% of them seen just once. This chain uses TRBV28 with TRBJ1-3; D remains unclear. The sample was peripheral blood, taken on day 0 of AZD1222 vaccination. The source of this sequence is an adult in good health. DNA of the CDR3: TGTGCCAGCGGCGATGGAAACACCATATATTTT. Amino acid sequence: CASGDGNTIYF. The full variable domain, its missing parts supplied by reference TRBV28 and TRBJ1-3, is DVKVTQSSRYLVKRTGEKVFLECVQDMDHENMFWYRQDPGLGLRLIYFSYDVKMKEKGDIPEGYSVSREKKERFSLILESASTNQTSMYLCASGDGNTIYFGEGSWLTVV.